The 16 T cell receptor beta chains below all came from one sample that was sequenced in a study of blood T cell repertoires in COVID-19. The repertoire was sequenced with immunoSEQ multiplex PCR; TCRdb's copy has only in-frame clones and lacks some. The data hold hundreds of thousands of clones, with roughly 90% observed a single time. The sample comprised PBMCs or T cells enriched from blood (not recorded which). The source of these receptors is a woman in her twenties or thirties who had recovered from COVID-19.

The V and J genes are TRBV30 and TRBJ1-6, with a weak D call TRBD1 (6 bases). Germline CDR1 reads GTSNPN; CDR2 reads SVGIG (reference sequence). V was clipped by 0 bases and J by 7 bases, with 7 bases between them. This CDR3 has 13 residues. For the CDR3, the DNA is TGTGCCTGGAGTGTACAGGGAAATTCACCCCTCCACTTT. It translates to CAWSVQGNSPLHF.

The chain links TRBV6-5 to TRBJ1-1; 9 bases are a match to TRBD1. V lost 7 bases to trimming and J lost 5 bases; unmatched junction nucleotides: 5. CDR1 MNHEY and CDR2 SVGAGI come from the germline V gene. The CDR3 length is 13 residues. The CDR3 region has the DNA TGTGCCAGCAAAACAGGGGGCAGGACTGAAGCTTTCTTT. Translating gives CASKTGGRTEAFF.

The rearrangement uses TRBV29-1 and TRBJ2-1, with D unresolved. The germline V and J ends were trimmed by 6 bases and 7 bases, with 13 bases remaining between them. There are 12 residues in the CDR3. Germline assignment: CDR1 SQVTM and CDR2 ANQGSEA. CDR3 sequence (DNA): TGCAGCGTGGCTGCTTCAGGTAATGAGCAGTTCTTC. Protein sequence: CSVAASGNEQFF.

The J gene is TRBJ1-2, the V gene TRBV7-2; 7 bases are shared with TRBD1. This CDR3 region has 14 residues. CDR1 and CDR2 from the germline V gene are SGHTA and FQGNSA. V lost 1 base to trimming and J lost 6 bases; unmatched junction nucleotides: 5. CDR3 nucleotide sequence: TGTGCCAGCAGCTTAGTAAGGGGGCATAATGGCTACACCTTC. Translation: CASSLVRGHNGYTF.

This clone occurred a few times. The chain carries TRBV10-2 and TRBJ1-2, with a possible D match to TRBD1 (5 bases). The CDR3 totals 13 residues. V dropped 5 bases and J dropped 8 bases, with 15 bases sitting between them. Germline loops: CDR1 WSHSY, CDR2 SAAADI. CDR3 DNA: TGCGCCAGCAGTCTTCCGGGGGTCGCCGGCTACACCTTC. Its protein is CASSLPGVAGYTF.

V is TRBV5-1 and J is TRBJ1-2; 12 nucleotides line up with TRBD1. The CDR3 sequence is 15 residues long. J gave up 8 bases and V 4 bases, and 9 bases lay outside the gene matches. The germline V gene has CDR1 SGHRS and CDR2 YFSETQ. CDR3: CASSLQGQGAEGYTF. The CDR3 bases are TGCGCCAGCAGCCTACAGGGACAGGGGGCGGAGGGCTACACCTTC. The full variable domain, its missing parts supplied by reference TRBV5-1 and TRBJ1-2, is KAGVTQTPRYLIKTRGQQVTLSCSPISGHRSVSWYQQTPGQGLQFLFEYFSETQRNKGNFPGRFSGRQFSNSRSEMNVSTLELGDSALYLCASSLQGQGAEGYTFGSGTRLTVV.

This chain uses TRBV14 with TRBJ1-5; D is perhaps TRBD1 (6 bases). The CDR3 has 14 residues. V gave up 6 bases and J gave up 4 bases, with 13 bases separating them. CDR1 is SGHDN, CDR2 FVKESK, per germline. The CDR3 DNA sequence: TGTGCCAGCAGTCAGACTGGGACAAATCAGCCCCAGCATTTT. Protein product: CASSQTGTNQPQHF.

V usage is TRBV11-2 and J usage is TRBJ2-7, with TRBD1 matching 9 bases. V shed 5 bases, J shed 4 bases, and the junction held 3 bases outside the gene matches. The CDR3 contains 13 residues. The V gene's germline CDR1 is SGHAT and CDR2 FQNNGV. In nucleotides, the CDR3 is TGTGCCAGCAGCCGAGGACAGGGGTACGAGCAGTACTTC. Its protein is CASSRGQGYEQYF.

CDR3 coding DNA: TGCGCCAGCAGCCAAGACCAGGGGCTGAATGAAAAACTGTTTTTT. Residues: CASSQDQGLNEKLFF. The chain couples TRBV4-3 to TRBJ1-4, with D maybe TRBD1 (6 bases). This CDR3 has 15 residues. Germline values: CDR1 LGHNA, CDR2 YSLEER. The V and J ends lost 0 bases and 5 bases respectively, with 10 bases between them.

This chain joins TRBV6-5 and TRBJ1-2; 8 bases fit TRBD1. The CDR3 consists of 12 residues. Germline V gene lookup returns CDR1 MNHEY and CDR2 SVGAGI. J was trimmed by 4 bases and V by 6 bases; bases with no gene match: 1. This chain's CDR3 is CASSGTGYGYTF. In DNA form, the CDR3 reads TGTGCCAGCAGCGGGACAGGCTATGGCTACACCTTC.

The chain couples TRBV9 to TRBJ2-7; D might be TRBD1 (5 bases). The germline CDR1 and CDR2 sequences are SGDLS and YYNGEE. Trimming took off 1 base at V and 0 bases at J, with 5 bases between the two ends. The CDR3 is 13 amino acids. This chain's CDR3 is CASSVQGSYEQYF. In DNA form, the CDR3 reads TGTGCCAGCAGCGTACAGGGCTCCTACGAGCAGTACTTC.

The V gene is TRBV12-3 or TRBV12-4, the J gene TRBJ1-2, with TRBD1 as a possible D gene (5 bases). The CDR3 sequence is 13 residues long. The V end lost 3 bases, the J end lost 7 bases, and 12 bases lay between the germline ends. The CDR3 sequence: CASSLGGARGYTF. As DNA, the CDR3 is TGTGCCAGCAGTTTGGGAGGGGCCCGTGGCTACACCTTC.

The J gene is TRBJ1-4, the V gene TRBV19, with a weak D call TRBD1 (5 bases). Trimming took off 6 bases at V and 0 bases at J, with 17 bases between the two ends. The V gene's germline CDR1 is LNHDA and CDR2 SQIVND (reference sequence). The CDR3 sequence is 17 residues long. The CDR3 coding sequence is TGTGCCAGTAGCCATAGCGGGACCGCTGCAACTAATGAAAAACTGTTTTTT. This encodes CASSHSGTAATNEKLFF.

V is TRBV6-5 and J is TRBJ2-7; D possibly corresponds to TRBD2 (5 bases). Germline CDR1 and CDR2: MNHEY and SVGAGI. This CDR3 has 13 residues. Trimming cost V 5 bases and J 2 bases, with 10 bases left between them. The CDR3 DNA is TGTGCCAGCAGTCTCGGGATCCCCTACGAGCAGTACTTC. This sequence encodes CASSLGIPYEQYF.

The chain carries TRBV6-2 or TRBV6-3 and TRBJ1-1; D might be TRBD1 (5 bases). Germline CDR1 MNHEY, CDR2 SVGEGT. The CDR3 sequence is 11 residues long. V lost 6 bases, J lost 7 bases, and 9 bases lay in between. Here the CDR3 DNA reads TGTGCCAGCAGCGCGACAGTTGAAGCTTTCTTT. Residues: CASSATVEAFF.

The V gene is TRBV10-3, the J gene TRBJ2-7; 8 bases align to TRBD2. The CDR3 is 15 amino acids. Per the germline V gene, CDR1 is ENHRY and CDR2 is SYGVKD. V dropped 6 bases and J dropped 3; count of bases not matched to a gene: 10. The CDR3, as DNA: TGTGCCATCAGAGTATACAGCGGGGGCGACTACGAGCAGTACTTC. It codes for CAIRVYSGGDYEQYF.